Shown below are 8 T cell receptor beta chains from a single sample sequenced in a study of blood T cell repertoires in COVID-19. Sequencing was performed with immunoSEQ multiplex PCR; in TCRdb, only in-frame clones are kept and a portion is missing. The repertoire includes approximately 110,000 clones, roughly four fifths of them detected once, and approximately 22% sits in the top ten. Sample: peripheral blood. These receptors all stem from a man between 70 and 80 years old with active or convalescent COVID-19.

The chain carries TRBV11-2 and TRBJ2-7, with D maybe TRBD1 (6 bases). Trimming left V 4 bases short and J 5 bases short, with 21 bases between. The CDR3 is 16 residues long. In germline, CDR1 is SGHAT, CDR2 FQNNGV. CDR3 protein: CASSSPRGIRGNEQYF. Here the CDR3 DNA reads TGTGCCAGCAGCTCCCCCAGGGGTATAAGAGGCAACGAGCAGTACTTC.

The genes are TRBV28 and TRBJ1-3, with 8 bases aligning to TRBD1. The CDR3 is 15 residues long. Germline V CDR1 and CDR2: MDHEN, SYDVKM. Trimming cost V 6 bases and J 0 bases; bases outside gene matches: 4. CDR3 loop: CASSETGGSGNTIYF. CDR3 coding DNA: TGTGCCAGCAGCGAAACAGGGGGCTCTGGAAACACCATATATTTT.

V and J are TRBV30 and TRBJ1-1, with unresolved D. This CDR3 contains 15 residues. CDR1 and CDR2 from the germline V gene are GTSNPN and SVGIG (reference sequence). V dropped 0 bases and J dropped 5 bases, with 16 bases sitting between them. Here the CDR3 reads CAWSVLPLSGTEAFF. For the CDR3, the DNA is TGTGCCTGGAGTGTACTCCCCCTGAGCGGGACTGAAGCTTTCTTT.

The sample holds a few counts of this clone. The chain combines TRBV6-5 with TRBJ1-1; D call uncertain. The CDR3 is made up of 13 amino acids. Germline assignment: CDR1 MNHEY and CDR2 SVGAGI. Trimming took off 4 bases at V and 3 bases at J, with 9 bases between the two ends. DNA of the CDR3: TGTGCCAGCAGTTCGAAGAGGGACACTGAAGCTTTCTTT. Amino acids: CASSSKRDTEAFF.

The genes are TRBV2 and TRBJ1-1, with D possibly matching TRBD1 (5 bases). V was pared by 5 bases and J by 5 bases, with 15 bases between. This CDR3 region has 14 residues. Germline V gene lookup returns CDR1 SNHLY and CDR2 FYNNEI. The CDR3 nucleotides are TGTGCCAGCAGTTCATCCAGGGCAAGGACTGAAGCTTTCTTT. Its translation is CASSSSRARTEAFF.

The chain has TRBV6-1 and TRBJ1-2; no clear D. The CDR3 contains 11 residues. V lost 0 bases and J 12 bases, leaving 8 bases between the germline ends. Germline assignment: CDR1 MNHNS and CDR2 SASEGT. CDR3 DNA sequence: TGTGCCAGCAGTGAAGCTCGGGGAAACACCTTC. Translation gives CASSEARGNTF.

This chain joins TRBV30 and TRBJ1-2, with D hard to call. CDR3 length: 12 residues. V shed 3 bases and J shed 12 bases, with 17 bases lying between them. Germline V gene data show CDR1 as GTSNPN and CDR2 as SVGIG (reference sequence). The CDR3 sequence: CAWSPQTGKNTF. Here the CDR3 DNA reads TGTGCCTGGAGCCCCCAAACGGGGAAGAACACCTTC.

V usage is TRBV3-1 (or the pseudogene TRBV3-2) and J usage is TRBJ2-5; D is perhaps TRBD2 (6 bases). The CDR3 consists of 16 residues. Germline assignment: CDR1 LGHDT and CDR2 YNNKEL (reference sequence). Trimming left V 7 bases short and J 5 bases short, with 23 bases between. The chain's CDR3 is CASNLGRRASGETQYF. For the CDR3, the DNA is TGTGCCAGCAACCTGGGCCGGAGGGCCTCGGGGGAGACCCAGTACTTC.